This TCR beta chain was found in a study of OX40 agonist ivuxolimab in advanced cancers. In the study overall: Cohort: roughly 80% men, mean age approximately 66, aged roughly 20 to 79. Earlier treatment with anti-PD-1, anti-PD-L1 or anti-CTLA-4 was permitted, and roughly 42% had received some. Three patients, one with hepatocellular carcinoma and two with cutaneous melanoma, achieved partial responses.

Study-level points and caveats: CD4+ and CD8+ blood T cells expanded clonally by week 6 at 0.1 to 3.0 mg/kg.

Generated by immunoSEQ multiplex PCR, the TCRdb table keeps only in-frame clones and is missing some. The sample carries some 80,000 clones, about nine tenths recorded once. Points on this clone: Its antigen remains unknown.

The sequence came from an adult with an advanced solid tumor such as melanoma, head and neck, liver or kidney cancer. The material was CD4+ or CD8+ T cells sorted from blood, obtained in a trial of the OX40 agonist ivuxolimab.

In nucleotides, the CDR3 is TGCGCCAGCAGCCCAGGGACAGGGAAAAGGGATGGCTACACCTTC. Protein product: CASSPGTGKRDGYTF. The V gene is TRBV5-1, the J gene TRBJ1-2; TRBD1 aligns across 9 bases. Germline V gives CDR1 SGHRS, CDR2 YFSETQ. The CDR3 covers 15 residues. The ends lost 4 bases at V and 6 bases at J; junction bases unmatched: 10.